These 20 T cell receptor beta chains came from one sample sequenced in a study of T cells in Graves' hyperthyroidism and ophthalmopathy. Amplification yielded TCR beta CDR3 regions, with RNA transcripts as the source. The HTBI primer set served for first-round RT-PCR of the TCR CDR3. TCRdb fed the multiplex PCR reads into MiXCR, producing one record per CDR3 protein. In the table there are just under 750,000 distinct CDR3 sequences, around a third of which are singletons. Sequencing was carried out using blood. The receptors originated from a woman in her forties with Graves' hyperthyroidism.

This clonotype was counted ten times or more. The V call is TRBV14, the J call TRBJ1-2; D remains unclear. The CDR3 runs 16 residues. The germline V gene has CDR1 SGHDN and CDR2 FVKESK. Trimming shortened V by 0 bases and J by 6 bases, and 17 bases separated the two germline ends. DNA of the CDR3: TGTGCCAGCAGCCAAGATAGCGGCCAATTCGGACATGGCTACACCTTC. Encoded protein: CASSQDSGQFGHGYTF.

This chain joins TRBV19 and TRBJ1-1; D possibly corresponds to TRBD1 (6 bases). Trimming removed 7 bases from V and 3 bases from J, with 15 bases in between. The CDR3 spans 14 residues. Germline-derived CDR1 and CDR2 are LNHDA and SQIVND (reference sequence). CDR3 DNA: TGTGCCAGTATAGGAGGGACATGCTACACTGAAGCTTTCTTT. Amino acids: CASIGGTCYTEAFF.

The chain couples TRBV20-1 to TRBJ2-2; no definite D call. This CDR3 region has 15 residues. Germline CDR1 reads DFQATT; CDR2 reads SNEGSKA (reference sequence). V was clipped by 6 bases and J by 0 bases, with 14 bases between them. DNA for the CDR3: TGCAGTGCCATTGACCTCAGCGCGAACACCGGGGAGCTGTTTTTT. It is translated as CSAIDLSANTGELFF.

The CDR3 sequence is CASSYRTSGSHEQYF. The CDR3 DNA follows: TGTGCCAGCAGCTACCGGACTAGCGGGAGTCACGAGCAGTACTTC. This chain uses TRBV7-9 with TRBJ2-7; the match to TRBD2 covers 13 bases. J gave up 5 bases and V 4 bases, and 5 bases lay outside the gene matches. CDR3 length: 15 amino acids. Per germline, CDR1 SEHNR and CDR2 FQNEAQ (reference sequence).

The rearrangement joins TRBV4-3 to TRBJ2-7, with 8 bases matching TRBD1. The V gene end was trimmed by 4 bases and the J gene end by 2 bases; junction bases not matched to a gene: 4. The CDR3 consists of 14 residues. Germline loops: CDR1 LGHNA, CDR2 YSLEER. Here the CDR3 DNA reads TGCGCCAGCAGCCCTCAGACAGGGGCCTACGAGCAGTACTTC. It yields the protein CASSPQTGAYEQYF.

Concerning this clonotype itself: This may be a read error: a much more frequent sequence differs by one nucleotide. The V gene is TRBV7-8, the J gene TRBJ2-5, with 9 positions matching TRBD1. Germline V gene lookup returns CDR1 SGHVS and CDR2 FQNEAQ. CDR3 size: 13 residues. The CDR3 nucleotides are TGTGCCGGCAGGAGGACAGGGGCGGAGACCCAGTACTTC. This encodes CAGRRTGAETQYF.

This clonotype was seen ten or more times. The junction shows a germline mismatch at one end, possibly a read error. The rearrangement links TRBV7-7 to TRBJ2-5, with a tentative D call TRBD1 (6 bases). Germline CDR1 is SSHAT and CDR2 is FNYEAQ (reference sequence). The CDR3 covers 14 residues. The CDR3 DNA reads TGTGCTAGCAGTGTGGGGGCCCCTCAAGAGACCCAGTACTTC. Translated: CASSVGAPQETQYF. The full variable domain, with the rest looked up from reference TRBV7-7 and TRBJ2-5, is GAGVSQSPRYKVTKRGQDVTLRCDPISSHATLYWYQQALGQGPEFLTYFNYEAQPDKSGLPSDRFSAERPEGSISTLTIQRTEQRDSAMYRCASSVGAPQETQYFGPGTRLLVL.

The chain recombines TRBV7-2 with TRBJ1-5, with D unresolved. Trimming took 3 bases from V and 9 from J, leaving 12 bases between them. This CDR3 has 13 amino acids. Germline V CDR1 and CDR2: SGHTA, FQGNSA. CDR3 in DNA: TGTGCCAGCAGCTTGGAATCCGAATCGCCCCAGCATTTT. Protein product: CASSLESESPQHF.

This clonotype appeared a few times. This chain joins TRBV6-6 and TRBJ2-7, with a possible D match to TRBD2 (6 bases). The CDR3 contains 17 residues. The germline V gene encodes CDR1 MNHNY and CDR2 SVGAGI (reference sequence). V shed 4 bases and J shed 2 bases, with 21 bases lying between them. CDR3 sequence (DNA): TGTGCCAGCAGTTTGAAGGCGGGCGGGAATCAGGCCTACGAGCAGTACTTC. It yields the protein CASSLKAGGNQAYEQYF.

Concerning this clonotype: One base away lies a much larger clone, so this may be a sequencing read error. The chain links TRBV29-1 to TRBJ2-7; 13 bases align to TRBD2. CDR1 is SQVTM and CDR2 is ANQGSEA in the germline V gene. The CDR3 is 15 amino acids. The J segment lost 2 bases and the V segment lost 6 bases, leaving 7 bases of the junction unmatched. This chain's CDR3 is CSVRTSGGLTYEQYF. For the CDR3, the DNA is TGCAGCGTCAGGACTAGCGGGGGCTTGACCTACGAGCAGTACTTC.

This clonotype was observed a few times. CDR3 region: CASSPFRTQYF. Written as DNA, the CDR3 is TGTGCCAGCAGTCCCTTTCGGACCCAGTACTTC. The gene calls are TRBV6-5 and TRBJ2-5; D unclear. The germline CDR1 and CDR2 sequences are MNHEY and SVGAGI. The CDR3 totals 11 residues. The V end lost 5 bases, the J end lost 7 bases, and 8 bases lay between the germline ends.

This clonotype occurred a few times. CDR3 sequence: CSARVRAQNTEAFF. The DNA for the CDR3 is TGCAGTGCTAGAGTAAGGGCGCAGAACACTGAAGCTTTCTTT. The chain combines TRBV20-1 with TRBJ1-1; D is uncertain. This CDR3 has 14 amino acids. The ends were cut back, 1 base at V and 1 base at J, with 10 bases in the middle. The V gene's germline CDR1 is DFQATT and CDR2 SNEGSKA (reference sequence).

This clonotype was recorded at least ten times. The CDR3 here is CASSRRPGLAGGKEETQYF. CDR3 DNA: TGTGCCAGCAGTCGCCGTCCGGGACTAGCGGGGGGGAAGGAAGAGACCCAGTACTTC. This chain uses TRBV7-8 with TRBJ2-5; 16 nucleotides line up with TRBD2. Germline CDR1 and CDR2: SGHVS and FQNEAQ. The CDR3 length is 19 residues. J was trimmed by 3 bases and V by 6 bases; bases with no gene match: 13.

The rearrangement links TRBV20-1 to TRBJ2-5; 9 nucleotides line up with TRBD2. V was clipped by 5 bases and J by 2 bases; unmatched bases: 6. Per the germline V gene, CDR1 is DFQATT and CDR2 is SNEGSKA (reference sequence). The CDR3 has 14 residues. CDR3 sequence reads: CSAGISGGQETQYF. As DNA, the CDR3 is TGCAGTGCTGGAATTAGCGGGGGTCAAGAGACCCAGTACTTC.

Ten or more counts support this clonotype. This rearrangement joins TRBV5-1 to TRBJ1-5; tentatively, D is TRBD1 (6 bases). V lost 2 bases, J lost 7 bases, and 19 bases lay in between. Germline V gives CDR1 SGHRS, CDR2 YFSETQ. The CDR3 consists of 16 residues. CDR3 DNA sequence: TGCGCCAGCAGCTTTGAAGGGGGGATGGATGGACAGCCCCAGCATTTT. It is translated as CASSFEGGMDGQPQHF.

CDR3 protein: CAIKSSDQETQHF. As DNA, the CDR3 is TGTGCCATCAAAAGTAGCGATCAAGAGACCCAGCATTTT. The chain combines TRBV10-3 with TRBJ1-5, with no clear D. The CDR3 covers 13 residues. V was shortened by 7 bases and J by 11 bases, with 18 bases between the two germline ends. CDR1 ENHRY and CDR2 SYGVKD come from the germline V gene.

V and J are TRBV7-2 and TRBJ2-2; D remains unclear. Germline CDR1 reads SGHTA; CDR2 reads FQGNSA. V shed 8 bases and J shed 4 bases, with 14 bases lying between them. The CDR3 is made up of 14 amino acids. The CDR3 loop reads CASQVSYSTGELFF. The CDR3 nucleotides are TGTGCCAGCCAAGTCTCGTACAGCACCGGGGAGCTGTTTTTT.

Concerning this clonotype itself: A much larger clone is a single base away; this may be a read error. CDR3 sequence reads: CASRWGNTGEQFF. The CDR3 DNA sequence: TGTGCCAGCAGATGGGGGAACACCGGGGAGCAGTTTTTT. The rearrangement joins TRBV7-9 to TRBJ2-2, with D perhaps TRBD1 or TRBD2 (5 bases each). Germline V gene sequence: CDR1 SEHNR, CDR2 FQNEAQ (reference sequence). CDR3 length: 13 amino acids.

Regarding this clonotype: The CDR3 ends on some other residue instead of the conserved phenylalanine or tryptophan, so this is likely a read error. The CDR3 loop reads CATSLAGRDNQPQHL. The CDR3 DNA reads as TGTGCCACCAGTCTGGCAGGGAGAGACAATCAGCCCCAGCATCTT. The rearrangement joins TRBV24-1 to TRBJ1-5; TRBD1 might be the D (5 bases). The length of the CDR3 is 15 residues. Germline V gene lookup returns CDR1 KGHDR and CDR2 SFDVKD. With 6 bases removed from V and 3 bases from J, the gap between germline ends came to 14 bases.

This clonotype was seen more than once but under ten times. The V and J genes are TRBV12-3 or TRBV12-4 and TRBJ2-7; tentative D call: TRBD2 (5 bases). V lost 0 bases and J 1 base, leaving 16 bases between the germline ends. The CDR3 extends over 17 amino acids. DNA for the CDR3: TGTGCCAGCAGTTTAGCTACCGGGGTTTCGGTTTCCTACGAGCAGTACTTC. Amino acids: CASSLATGVSVSYEQYF.